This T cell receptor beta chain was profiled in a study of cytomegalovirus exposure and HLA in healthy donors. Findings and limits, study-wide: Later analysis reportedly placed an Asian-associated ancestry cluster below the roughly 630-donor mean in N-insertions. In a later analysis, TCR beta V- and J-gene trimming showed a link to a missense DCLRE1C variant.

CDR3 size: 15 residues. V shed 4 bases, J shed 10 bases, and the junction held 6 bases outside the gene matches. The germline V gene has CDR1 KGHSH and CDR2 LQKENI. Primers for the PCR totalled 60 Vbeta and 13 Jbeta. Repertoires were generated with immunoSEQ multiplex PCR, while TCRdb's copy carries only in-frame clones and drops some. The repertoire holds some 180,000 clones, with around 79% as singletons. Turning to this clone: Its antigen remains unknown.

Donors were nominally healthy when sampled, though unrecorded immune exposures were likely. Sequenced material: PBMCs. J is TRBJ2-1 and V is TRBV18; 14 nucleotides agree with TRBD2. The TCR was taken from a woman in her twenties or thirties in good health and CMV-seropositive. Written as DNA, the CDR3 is TGTGCCAGCTCACAGGGGACTAGCGGGGGACAGGAGCAGTTCTTC. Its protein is CASSQGTSGGQEQFF. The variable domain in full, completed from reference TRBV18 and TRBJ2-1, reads NAGVMQNPRHLVRRRGQEARLRCSPMKGHSHVYWYRQLPEEGLKFMVYLQKENIIDESGMPKERFSAEFPKEGPSILRIQQVVRGDSAAYFCASSQGTSGGQEQFFGPGTRLTVL.